The clone carrying this TCR beta chain occurred a few times. The target antigen is unknown. These data come from a study of response to subunit inactivated influenza vaccine. Study results and limitations: It was the authors' suggestion that each seasonal influenza vaccination recruits few new T cells.

Germline loops: CDR1 SGHAT, CDR2 FQNNGV. With 2 bases clipped from V and 9 bases from J, the junction kept 4 bases outside the gene matches. The CDR3 loop spans 15 amino acids. From the RT-PCR reads, TCRdb called clonotypes with MiXCR, one entry per CDR3 protein. Among 500,000 to 600,000 distinct CDR3 sequences listed, 6% to 9% were seen once. The chain recombines TRBV11-2 with TRBJ2-1, with 13 bases aligning to TRBD2. This material consisted of PBMCs from blood, taken around 25 months after vaccination. This TCR derives from a man between 50 and 70 years old who received an inactivated influenza vaccine. The CDR3 DNA follows: TGTGCCAGCAGCTTAACTAGCGGGGGGGCAGCTGAGCAGTTCTTC. Protein sequence: CASSLTSGGAAEQFF.